A single sample gave rise to the 5 T cell receptor beta chains below, sequenced in a study of cytomegalovirus exposure and HLA in healthy donors (dated by TCRdb to between 2016 and 2019). The method was the immunoSEQ multiplex PCR assay. For the multiplex PCR, a mixture combining 60 forward primers for TCR Vbeta segments and 13 reverse primers for TCR Jbeta segments was used. TCRdb retrieved this table from immuneACCESS and kept in-frame rearrangements only. Not all clones are present; in checked studies, unresolved V genes account for under half, and no reason is known for the remainder. In this sample the table shows 86,000 or so clones, roughly 83% of which occur a single time. The top ten constitute roughly 14% of the sample. Sequenced: PBMCs. All receptors derive from a woman between 40 and 55 years old in good health and CMV-seropositive.

CDR3 protein: CASSLAGLNQPQHF. CDR3 sequence (DNA): TGTGCCAGCAGTTTAGCGGGCCTCAATCAGCCCCAGCATTTT. V is TRBV27 and J is TRBJ1-5; no clear D gene. The CDR3 length is 14 residues. Germline CDR1 reads MNHEY; CDR2 reads SMNVEV (reference sequence). Trimming pared 2 bases from V and 3 bases from J, leaving 8 bases between.

The gene calls are TRBV2 and TRBJ2-4; TRBD1 matches at 7 bases. CDR3 length: 11 residues. V shed 7 bases, J shed 9 bases, and the junction held 3 bases outside the gene matches. The germline V gene encodes CDR1 SNHLY and CDR2 FYNNEI. As DNA, the CDR3 is TGTGCCAGCAAGGGACAGAGCATTCAGTACTTC. Its protein product is CASKGQSIQYF.

This clone was seen just once. The rearrangement uses TRBV7-9 and TRBJ2-3; D may be TRBD2 (5 bases). The V and J ends lost 1 base and 0 bases respectively, with 11 bases between them. CDR3 length: 16 residues. Germline CDR1 SEHNR, CDR2 FQNEAQ (reference sequence). CDR3 loop: CASSLGPRESTDTQYF. The CDR3 DNA is TGTGCCAGCAGCTTAGGGCCTCGGGAAAGCACAGATACGCAGTATTTT.

The rearrangement links TRBV18 to TRBJ1-6; D ambiguous. CDR1 and CDR2 (germline): KGHSH, LQKENI. V lost 1 base and J 17 bases, leaving 15 bases between the germline ends. The CDR3 runs 13 residues. The DNA of the CDR3 is TGTGCCAGCTCACCACGCCAAGAACCGGGAGTCCACTTT. Its translation is CASSPRQEPGVHF.

V usage is TRBV7-8 and J usage is TRBJ1-2; D possibly corresponds to TRBD1 (5 bases). The CDR3 totals 15 residues. V was clipped by 3 bases and J by 6 bases, with 17 bases between them. The germline V gene encodes CDR1 SGHVS and CDR2 FQNEAQ. CDR3 sequence: CASSLNRGTEDGYTF. Here the CDR3 DNA reads TGTGCCAGCAGCTTGAACCGCGGGACCGAGGATGGCTACACCTTC.